The entry below describes one TCR beta chain. What it binds is not known. Researchers amplified the TCR beta CDR3 regions from RNA transcripts. HTBI primers were used for first-round RT-PCR of the TCR CDR3. MiXCR, run by TCRdb on the multiplex PCR reads, gives a single entry per CDR3 protein. The data show under 250,000 distinct CDR3 sequences, almost 25% seen once. The data are from a study of T cells in Graves' hyperthyroidism and ophthalmopathy. Findings and caveats of the study: Most clonotypes that expanded in the thyroid above 0.001 also showed up in blood.

Germline V gene lookup returns CDR1 SGHAT and CDR2 FQNNGV. Unmatched junction bases numbered 14, after V lost 3 bases and J lost 2 bases. The CDR3 consists of 18 residues. This sequence joins TRBV11-2 and TRBJ2-5; 8 bases are a match to TRBD2. Source material: blood. The source is a woman aged 40 to 50 with Graves' ophthalmopathy. The CDR3 spells CASSFPRGGRLNQETQYF. The CDR3 coding sequence is TGTGCCAGCAGCTTTCCTCGGGGGGGCCGCCTAAATCAAGAGACCCAGTACTTC.